This is a list of T cell receptor beta chains from one sample in a study of blood T cells in healthy people across ages. Via MiXCR, TCRdb re-called the 5' RACE reads, giving one row per CDR3 protein. The table lists about 760,000 distinct CDR3 sequences, roughly 56% of them singletons. Sequencing used blood. Source of these receptors: a man aged 35 to 55 in good health. Each CDR3 is given with its conserved first and last residue.

V | CDR3
TRBV20-1 | CSARAEVNYGYTF
TRBV7-3 | CASSLTGRSGANVLTF
TRBV9 | CASSPGPDNEQFF
TRBV29-1 | CSVPGTSNSRGYEQYF
TRBV2 | CASTQGIFAEAFF
TRBV29-1 | CSVEAIRDRGQKQYF
TRBV10-3 | CAITQTLDGYTF
TRBV15 | CATSREGPGYNEQFF
TRBV2 | CASSVWEQYF
TRBV4-1 | CASSPPGGRNEQFF
TRBV20-1 | CSARDSQSPYVFEQYF
TRBV6-5 | CASSYSGGGRTDTQYF
TRBV7-9 | CASSPSITSGRAKGVDTQYF
TRBV6-6 | CASSPRGNPIPYEQYF
TRBV6-1 | CASSEEFGTGVYGYTF
TRBV28 | CASSVSSNSPLHF
TRBV6-1 | CASSETSGGAGTQYF
TRBV4-1 | CASSLERESSYEQYF
TRBV4-3 | CASSQDWSYQETQYF
TRBV7-8 | CASSPSGGSPLHF
TRBV5-1 | CASSQPRDSPMNTEAFF
TRBV12-3/TRBV12-4 | CASSLSGDNEQFF
TRBV7-2 | CASSLANGEQYF
TRBV29-1 | CSVPRTSGIYNEQFF
TRBV29-1 | CSVEDRLYEQYF
TRBV14 | CASSQVGTVSTGQETQYF
TRBV12-3/TRBV12-4 | CASLEPKGAGELFF
TRBV11-1 | CASSLTTTSSYEQYF
TRBV2 | CASSIREQYF
TRBV7-9 | CASSLTPGRTGANVLTF
TRBV4-2 | CASSQDFQGEAYEQYF
TRBV3-1 | CASSQVFPGRKREGRSEQFF
TRBV29-1 | CSVARDRGYEQFF
TRBV5-1 | CASSFYQLDYNSPLHF
TRBV6-2/TRBV6-3 | CASDQGSYNEQFF
TRBV6-1 | CASSDPYRDPSYEQYF
TRBV7-2 | CASSLGLAGATPQYF
TRBV20-1 | CSARMTSANEQFF
TRBV7-2 | CASSLGRGERYEQYF
TRBV9 | CASSVDGRAYEQYF
TRBV12-3/TRBV12-4 | CASSGLATSGGTSTDTQYF
TRBV7-2 | CAGSPLRSAETQYF
TRBV29-1 | CSVETEAFF
TRBV20-1 | CSATGAVSNYGYTF
TRBV28 | CASSSLRLAERVQYF
TRBV7-2 | CASSRNRGQETQYF
TRBV20-1 | CSAMDRVLGYTF
TRBV14 | CASSRRQGVVQETQYF
TRBV7-8 | CASSLLAGVSEQYF
TRBV3-1 | CASSQGFVDEQFF
TRBV20-1 | CSARAGVSDVLTF
TRBV6-2/TRBV6-3 | CASSGYREANTRELFF
TRBV6-2/TRBV6-3 | CASGQTDNEQFF
TRBV20-1 | CSASISIGYTF
TRBV6-5 | CASSYSTSGTSAETQYF